These 30 T cell receptor beta chains were all obtained from the same sample, sequenced in a study of T cells in localized non-small cell lung cancer. Some clones are missing from TCRdb's copy, which holds only in-frame ones; the method was immunoSEQ multiplex PCR. Of some 40,000 clones listed, around nine tenths are singletons. The sequences come from peripheral blood, collected before any cancer treatment. The receptors were sampled from a female donor over 55 with stage I lung adenocarcinoma.

This chain links TRBV5-6 with TRBJ2-4; the D gene is possibly TRBD1 (6 bases). This CDR3 is built from 16 residues. The V gene's germline CDR1 is SGHDT and CDR2 YYEEEE. Trimming removed 2 bases at V and 6 bases at J, with 18 bases between. DNA for the CDR3: TGTGCCAGCAGCTTTGTGGGGGCTCGGTCGGGAAACATTCAGTACTTC. Translating gives CASSFVGARSGNIQYF.

This chain links TRBV5-8 with TRBJ2-1, with TRBD1 matching 8 bases. The CDR3 covers 14 residues. In germline, CDR1 is SGHTS, CDR2 YDEGEE. The junction had 3 bases not matched to a gene; V was cut back by 2 bases and J by 5 bases. The CDR3 nucleotides read TGTGCCAGCAGCTTTCACAGGGGGAACAATGAGCAGTTCTTC. Amino acids: CASSFHRGNNEQFF.

This clone came up a few times. This chain joins TRBV11-2 and TRBJ1-5; D might be TRBD1 (5 bases). This CDR3 is 16 amino acids long. Trimming cost V 1 base and J 4 bases, with 14 bases left between them. Germline CDR1 and CDR2: SGHAT and FQNNGV. CDR3 in amino acids: CASSLGVGERNQPQHF. Here the CDR3 DNA reads TGTGCCAGCAGCTTAGGGGTAGGGGAGAGAAATCAGCCCCAGCATTTT.

The chain carries TRBV28 and TRBJ2-3; possible D gene TRBD1, 5 bases. With 5 bases removed from V and 6 bases from J, the gap between germline ends came to 24 bases. Germline V gene lookup returns CDR1 MDHEN and CDR2 SYDVKM. The CDR3 totals 17 residues. The CDR3 DNA sequence: TGTGCCAGCAGTCCTCTTGGGTCAGGGAAGGCTTTCGATACGCAGTATTTT. It translates to CASSPLGSGKAFDTQYF. Combining the CDR3 with reference TRBV28 and TRBJ2-3 gives the whole variable domain DVKVTQSSRYLVKRTGEKVFLECVQDMDHENMFWYRQDPGLGLRLIYFSYDVKMKEKGDIPEGYSVSREKKERFSLILESASTNQTSMYLCASSPLGSGKAFDTQYFGPGTRLTVL.

The rearrangement joins TRBV15 to TRBJ1-5; D ambiguous. Germline CDR1 and CDR2: LNHNV and YYDKDF (reference sequence). Trimming removed 0 bases at V and 4 bases at J, with 4 bases between. The CDR3 totals 13 residues. DNA for the CDR3: TGTGCCACCAGCAGAGAAGGGAATCAGCCCCAGCATTTT. Residues: CATSREGNQPQHF.

DNA of the CDR3: TGTGCCAGCAGTGACAGGGGCGATTCACCCCTCCACTTT. This gives the protein CASSDRGDSPLHF. This sequence joins TRBV6-1 and TRBJ1-6, with D perhaps TRBD1 (6 bases). V shed 3 bases and J shed 8 bases, with 8 bases lying between them. CDR1 and CDR2 (germline): MNHNS, SASEGT. The CDR3 has 13 residues.

The chain combines TRBV9 with TRBJ1-6; 12 bases map to TRBD1. V shed 0 bases, J shed 8 bases, and the junction held 12 bases outside the gene matches. Germline V CDR1 and CDR2: SGDLS, YYNGEE. The CDR3 is 19 residues long. The CDR3 region is CASSVEAPGTGGGYSPLHF. CDR3 DNA sequence: TGTGCCAGCAGCGTAGAGGCCCCCGGGACAGGGGGCGGGTATTCACCCCTCCACTTT.

The chain has TRBV6-7 and TRBJ2-7; tentatively, D is TRBD1 or TRBD2 (5 bases each). TRBV6-7 is labeled an ORF, and its function is uncertain. This CDR3 is built from 17 residues. V lost 2 bases to trimming and J lost 2 bases, with 19 bases between them. The CDR3 is CASSYPLRDPYTYEQYV. CDR3 nucleotides: TGTGCCAGCAGTTACCCCCTCCGGGACCCCTATACCTACGAGCAGTACGTC.

V gene TRBV28 combines with J gene TRBJ1-5; tentative D call: TRBD1 (5 bases). This CDR3 is 14 amino acids long. Deletions cut 6 bases from V and 0 bases from J, with 9 bases between. CDR1 and CDR2 from the germline V gene are MDHEN and SYDVKM. This chain's CDR3 is CASRRQYSNQPQHF. CDR3 in DNA: TGTGCCAGCAGGCGACAGTATAGCAATCAGCCCCAGCATTTT.

The V call is TRBV5-4, the J call TRBJ1-1; no clear D. Trimming pared 4 bases from V and 5 bases from J, leaving 9 bases between. Germline assignment: CDR1 SGHNT and CDR2 YYREEE (reference sequence). CDR3 length equals 12 residues. The CDR3 region is CASSIGVTEAFF. As DNA, the CDR3 is TGTGCCAGCAGCATCGGGGTTACTGAAGCTTTCTTT.

As DNA, the CDR3 is TGTGCCAGCAGCGTAGTAACTGCTCATGGGGTTGGCTACACCTTC. It codes for CASSVVTAHGVGYTF. The chain uses TRBV9 and TRBJ1-2; D not resolved. Germline CDR1 SGDLS, CDR2 YYNGEE. The CDR3 has 15 amino acids. V lost 0 bases and J 7 bases, leaving 16 bases between the germline ends.

V usage is TRBV7-7 and J usage is TRBJ2-5; D is undetermined. The CDR3 covers 13 residues. The V gene lost 5 bases and the J gene lost 7 bases, with 14 bases spanning the gap. Per the germline V gene, CDR1 is SSHAT and CDR2 is FNYEAQ (reference sequence). CDR3 loop: CASSQINRRTQYF. The CDR3 bases are TGTGCCAGCAGCCAGATTAACCGACGGACCCAGTACTTC.

This clone was counted only a few times. The chain couples TRBV5-1 to TRBJ1-1; D might be TRBD1 (6 bases). Per germline, CDR1 SGHRS and CDR2 YFSETQ. CDR3 length equals 14 residues. With 4 bases removed from V and 4 bases from J, the gap between germline ends came to 14 bases. The CDR3 reads CASSGQGSSTEAFF. The CDR3 DNA is TGCGCCAGCAGCGGGCAGGGGTCGAGCACTGAAGCTTTCTTT.

V usage is TRBV5-4 and J usage is TRBJ1-1; D call uncertain. Germline CDR1 is SGHNT and CDR2 is YYREEE (reference sequence). V lost 0 bases to trimming and J lost 0 bases, with 9 bases between them. The CDR3 length is 15 residues. The CDR3 sequence is CASSLVGSLNTEAFF. The CDR3 DNA reads TGTGCCAGCAGCTTGGTGGGGAGCTTGAACACTGAAGCTTTCTTT.

This chain links TRBV5-1 with TRBJ2-1; 8 bases match TRBD1. V was pared by 0 bases and J by 8 bases, with 7 bases of the junction left unmatched. The CDR3 totals 15 residues. CDR1 is SGHRS, CDR2 YFSETQ, per germline. In DNA, the CDR3 is TGCGCCAGCAGCTTGGGTCAGGGGGCTTCGGATGAGCAGTTCTTC. Translating gives CASSLGQGASDEQFF. Full variable domain (remainder filled in from reference TRBV5-1 and TRBJ2-1): KAGVTQTPRYLIKTRGQQVTLSCSPISGHRSVSWYQQTPGQGLQFLFEYFSETQRNKGNFPGRFSGRQFSNSRSEMNVSTLELGDSALYLCASSLGQGASDEQFFGPGTRLTVL.

The rearrangement uses TRBV19 and TRBJ2-5, with D perhaps being TRBD1 or TRBD2 (5 bases each). V was pared by 5 bases and J by 3 bases, with 19 bases between. CDR1 and CDR2 (germline): LNHDA, SQIVND (reference sequence). The length of the CDR3 is 16 residues. This CDR3 reads CASSSPPVGEKETQYF. The CDR3 region has the DNA TGTGCCAGTAGTTCCCCCCCGGTGGGGGAGAAAGAGACCCAGTACTTC.

J is TRBJ1-3 and V is TRBV6-1; TRBD1 aligns across 11 bases. This CDR3 has 17 amino acids. After removal of 4 bases from V and 2 bases from J, the junction contained 7 bases not matched to a gene. CDR1 and CDR2 from the germline V gene are MNHNS and SASEGT. The CDR3 bases are TGTGCCAGCAGTGGGACAGGGGGCCTTTTTGCTGGAAACACCATATATTTT. Protein sequence: CASSGTGGLFAGNTIYF.

This chain joins TRBV28 and TRBJ2-2; D remains ambiguous. Trimming stripped 3 bases from V and 4 bases from J, with 12 bases between. This CDR3 is built from 15 residues. Germline CDR1 reads MDHEN; CDR2 reads SYDVKM. The CDR3, as DNA: TGTGCCAGCAGTTTGCGTGGGGTGGCCACCGGGGAGCTGTTTTTT. Translated: CASSLRGVATGELFF.

The chain links TRBV6-6 to TRBJ2-1; 11 bases fit TRBD2. The CDR3 totals 15 residues. J was trimmed by 2 bases and V by 7 bases; bases with no gene match: 4. Germline lookup yields CDR1 MNHNY and CDR2 SVGAGI (reference sequence). CDR3 coding DNA: TGTGCCAGCAACCTACTAGCGGGGGCCTACAATGAGCAGTTCTTC. It specifies CASNLLAGAYNEQFF.

J is TRBJ2-7 and V is TRBV19, with 11 positions matching TRBD1. Trimming removed 4 bases from V and 2 bases from J; junction bases left unmatched: 16. CDR3 length equals 19 residues. Germline CDR1 and CDR2: LNHDA and SQIVND (reference sequence). CDR3 sequence reads: CASSRGWTGGQRGTYEQYF. Here the CDR3 DNA reads TGTGCCAGTAGTAGAGGGTGGACAGGGGGCCAACGGGGGACCTACGAGCAGTACTTC.

The chain couples TRBV7-2 to TRBJ2-1; D unclear. The V gene's germline CDR1 is SGHTA and CDR2 FQGNSA. This CDR3 comprises 15 residues. Trimming shortened V by 4 bases and J by 6 bases, and 16 bases separated the two germline ends. In DNA, the CDR3 is TGTGCCAGCAGCTCTCGGACGGAACGTCCCAATGAGCAGTTCTTC. This translates into CASSSRTERPNEQFF.

V is TRBV6-1 and J is TRBJ1-5; D is possibly TRBD1 (5 bases). The CDR3 has 13 amino acids. With 1 base removed from V and 7 bases from J, the gap between germline ends came to 8 bases. Per the germline V gene, CDR1 is MNHNS and CDR2 is SASEGT. CDR3 nucleotides: TGTGCCAGCAGTGAAGACTGGGGGCAGCCCCAGCATTTT. It yields the protein CASSEDWGQPQHF.

This clone was detected once. The DNA for the CDR3 is TGTGCCAGCACCTCTCCAGGGGTCTTGGGGACCCAGTACTTC. Amino acids: CASTSPGVLGTQYF. V gene TRBV19 combines with J gene TRBJ2-5; D possibly corresponds to TRBD1 (6 bases). Germline V gene lookup returns CDR1 LNHDA and CDR2 SQIVND (reference sequence). With 9 bases removed from V and 7 bases from J, the gap between germline ends came to 21 bases. The CDR3 contains 14 residues.

This chain uses TRBV11-2 with TRBJ2-2; D uncertain. Between the trimmed V and J ends, which lost 11 bases and 8 bases, there was a span of 15 bases. From germline, CDR1 is SGHAT and CDR2 FQNNGV. The CDR3 is made up of 12 amino acids. As DNA, the CDR3 is TGTGCCTCCGGCCCTGGAATGGGGGAGCTGTTTTTT. Encoded protein: CASGPGMGELFF.

This clone is a singleton in its sample. This rearrangement joins TRBV5-1 to TRBJ1-4, with D unresolved. V lost 0 bases and J 4 bases, leaving 7 bases between the germline ends. Per germline, CDR1 SGHRS and CDR2 YFSETQ. The length of the CDR3 is 14 residues. The CDR3: CASSLDSYNEKLFF. CDR3 nucleotide sequence: TGCGCCAGCAGCTTGGACAGTTATAATGAAAAACTGTTTTTT.

This clone came up once. This sequence joins TRBV2 and TRBJ2-5, with D possibly being TRBD2 (6 bases). Germline assignment: CDR1 SNHLY and CDR2 FYNNEI. This CDR3 comprises 14 residues. Trimming removed 10 bases from V and 2 bases from J, with 17 bases in between. The CDR3 sequence is CATATSTRQETQYF. Here the CDR3 DNA reads TGTGCCACCGCGACTAGTACCAGGCAAGAGACCCAGTACTTC.

V is TRBV7-8 and J is TRBJ2-5; tentatively, D is TRBD1 or TRBD2 (5 bases each). The CDR3 length is 13 residues. V lost 2 bases, J lost 6 bases, and 10 bases lay in between. Germline CDR1 is SGHVS and CDR2 is FQNEAQ. The CDR3 nucleotides read TGTGCCAGCAGCTTAAGACGGGGACAGACCCAGTACTTC. Translation gives CASSLRRGQTQYF.

J is TRBJ1-1 and V is TRBV6-5; weak D call: TRBD1 (6 bases). Germline values: CDR1 MNHEY, CDR2 SVGAGI. V was shortened by 5 bases and J by 6 bases, with 16 bases between the two germline ends. The CDR3 extends over 14 amino acids. The CDR3: CASSPRGPGAEAFF. Written as DNA, the CDR3 is TGTGCCAGCAGTCCCCGGGGGCCTGGGGCTGAAGCTTTCTTT.

The rearrangement uses TRBV7-2 and TRBJ2-5; perhaps TRBD2 as D (6 bases). CDR3 length: 16 amino acids. V gave up 5 bases and J gave up 1 base, with 17 bases separating them. Germline assignment: CDR1 SGHTA and CDR2 FQGNSA. The CDR3 region is CASSPLGGPFQETQYF. The CDR3 DNA sequence: TGTGCCAGCAGCCCTCTGGGGGGTCCTTTCCAAGAGACCCAGTACTTC.

The rearrangement uses TRBV15 and TRBJ1-2, with no clear D. Trimming pared 2 bases from V and 4 bases from J, leaving 11 bases between. CDR3 length: 14 residues. Germline lookup yields CDR1 LNHNV and CDR2 YYDKDF (reference sequence). CDR3 sequence reads: CATSRYTEGYGYTF. The CDR3 DNA reads as TGTGCCACCAGCAGATACACCGAGGGCTATGGCTACACCTTC.